The clone carrying this T cell receptor beta chain was detected many times. The antigen is unknown. Germline assignment: CDR1 SGHAT and CDR2 FQNNGV. Between the trimmed V and J ends, which lost 1 base and 7 bases, there was a span of 14 bases. CDR3 length: 15 amino acids. TCRdb re-analysed the PCR reads in MiXCR, keeping a single row per CDR3 protein. The sample includes about 640,000 distinct CDR3 sequences, 15% to 20% of them seen just once. The data were obtained in a study of molecular identifiers for immune sequencing clone quantification. Study-level background: Four of five splits of RNA from about 20,000 or 100,000 naive CD8 cells were sequenced in replicates. Study-level findings and limits: Clones that exceeded 20 RNA copies held over 97% of effector molecules, yet under 1% in naive cells.

The source material was naive CD8+ T cells from blood, with Jurkat cell RNA spiked in. The subset here: FACS-sorted CD8+CD4-CCR7+CD45RA+ naive T cells. This receptor was taken from a human donor in good health. Some libraries in this study had Jurkat cell RNA spiked in. The chain uses TRBV11-2 and TRBJ2-1; D not resolved. The DNA of the CDR3 is TGTGCCAGCAGCTTAGCGGCAGGCTCCGTGAATGAGCAGTTCTTC. It encodes CASSLAAGSVNEQFF.